These 11 T cell receptor beta chains share one sample of origin, sequenced in a study of blood T cell repertoires in COVID-19. Profiled with immunoSEQ multiplex PCR; TCRdb holds only in-frame clones, not every one. The sample has under 150,000 clones, under 90% seen once. Sequenced material: PBMCs or T cells enriched from blood (not recorded which). The receptors originated from a man over 45 in a cohort exposed to, infected with or recovered from COVID-19 (not recorded which).

This clone was seen once. The chain combines TRBV29-1 with TRBJ1-2, with D possibly TRBD1 on 6 matching bases. The CDR3 is made up of 11 amino acids. CDR1 is SQVTM and CDR2 is ANQGSEA in the germline V gene. Trimming shortened V by 4 bases and J by 8 bases, and 11 bases separated the two germline ends. CDR3 coding DNA: TGCAGCGTTGCGCAGGGGAAGGGCTACACCTTC. Amino acid sequence: CSVAQGKGYTF. The whole variable domain, remainder taken from reference TRBV29-1 and TRBJ1-2, is SAVISQKPSRDICQRGTSLTIQCQVDSQVTMMFWYRQQPGQSLTLIATANQGSEATYESGFVIDKFPISRPNLTFSTLTVSNMSPEDSSIYLCSVAQGKGYTFGSGTRLTVV.

The gene calls are TRBV6-2 or TRBV6-3 and TRBJ2-1; possibly TRBD2 for D (7 bases). Germline V gene data show CDR1 as MNHEY and CDR2 as SVGEGT. The V end lost 6 bases, the J end lost 7 bases, and 16 bases lay between the germline ends. The CDR3 consists of 14 residues. The CDR3 spells CASSQPRGGNEQFF. The DNA for the CDR3 is TGTGCCAGCAGCCAACCCAGGGGAGGGAATGAGCAGTTCTTC.

The chain joins TRBV10-3 to TRBJ2-3, with 9 bases matching TRBD2. Germline V gives CDR1 ENHRY, CDR2 SYGVKD. Trimming cost V 0 bases and J 2 bases; bases outside gene matches: 9. The CDR3 is 18 residues long. Here the CDR3 reads CAISESRLAGLDTDTQYF. Written as DNA, the CDR3 is TGTGCCATCAGTGAGTCGAGGCTAGCGGGGCTAGACACAGATACGCAGTATTTT.

This clone was observed once. The chain joins TRBV6-5 to TRBJ1-3; D might be TRBD1 (6 bases). The germline V and J ends were trimmed by 4 bases and 0 bases, with 10 bases remaining between them. The CDR3 runs 15 residues. CDR1 and CDR2 (germline): MNHEY, SVGAGI. This CDR3 reads CASSLGAYSGNTIYF. CDR3 in DNA: TGTGCCAGCAGTTTGGGGGCCTACTCTGGAAACACCATATATTTT.

The chain couples TRBV20-1 to TRBJ2-7, with TRBD1 matching over 9 bases. J gave up 9 bases and V 6 bases, and 6 bases lay outside the gene matches. Germline V gene sequence: CDR1 DFQATT, CDR2 SNEGSKA (reference sequence). The CDR3 is made up of 11 amino acids. In DNA form, the CDR3 reads TGCAGTGCACCTACAGGGGGCGGGCAGTACTTC. Its protein product is CSAPTGGGQYF.

The chain has TRBV7-2 and TRBJ1-2, with TRBD1 as a possible D gene (6 bases). CDR3 size: 14 residues. The V end was cut by 4 bases, the J end by 4 bases, with 13 bases between. Germline V gene data show CDR1 as SGHTA and CDR2 as FQGNSA. Written as DNA, the CDR3 is TGTGCCAGCAGCTCACGGACAGCTAGCTATGGCTACACCTTC. Protein: CASSSRTASYGYTF.

The V call is TRBV7-9, the J call TRBJ2-1, with D uncertain. There are 16 residues in the CDR3. Trimming removed 2 bases at V and 0 bases at J, with 11 bases between. CDR1 is SEHNR, CDR2 FQNEAQ, per germline (reference sequence). Written as DNA, the CDR3 is TGTGCCAGCAGCTTATCGTTGCGGAGCTCCTACAATGAGCAGTTCTTC. Residues: CASSLSLRSSYNEQFF.

The chain links TRBV5-6 to TRBJ2-4, with D perhaps matching TRBD2 (6 bases). Trimming stripped 2 bases from V and 8 bases from J, with 14 bases between. CDR1 is SGHDT, CDR2 YYEEEE, per germline. CDR3 length equals 14 residues. DNA of the CDR3: TGTGCCAGCAGCTTTCTACGGCCGGGGGACATTCAGTACTTC. Its protein product is CASSFLRPGDIQYF. Full variable domain (rest looked up from reference TRBV5-6 and TRBJ2-4): DAGVTQSPTHLIKTRGQQVTLRCSPKSGHDTVSWYQQALGQGPQFIFQYYEEEERQRGNFPDRFSGHQFPNYSSELNVNALLLGDSALYLCASSFLRPGDIQYFGAGTRLSVL.

This rearrangement joins TRBV20-1 to TRBJ1-2; D gene unclear. V lost 3 bases and J lost 3, with 14 bases in between. The CDR3 is 14 amino acids. Germline lookup yields CDR1 DFQATT and CDR2 SNEGSKA (reference sequence). The CDR3 DNA follows: TGCAGTGCTAGTTCGGAGGGCCTCTACTATGGCTACACCTTC. Residues: CSASSEGLYYGYTF.

J is TRBJ2-3 and V is TRBV18; D gene ambiguous. The CDR3 runs 16 residues. CDR1 and CDR2 from the germline V gene are KGHSH and LQKENI. Trimming removed 3 bases from V and 2 bases from J, with 15 bases in between. This chain's CDR3 is CASSPLTTSHTDTQYF. DNA for the CDR3: TGTGCCAGCTCACCCCTTACAACCTCGCACACAGATACGCAGTATTTT.

The rearrangement links TRBV24-1 to TRBJ1-1; D call uncertain. With 5 bases removed from V and 1 base from J, the gap between germline ends came to 7 bases. CDR3 length: 13 amino acids. Germline V gives CDR1 KGHDR, CDR2 SFDVKD. The CDR3 region is CATSAGSNTEAFF. CDR3 nucleotides: TGTGCCACCAGTGCCGGGTCGAACACTGAAGCTTTCTTT.